A single sample is the source of the 12 T cell receptor beta chains below, sequenced in a study of cytomegalovirus exposure and HLA in healthy donors. Sequencing was performed with immunoSEQ multiplex PCR; in TCRdb, only in-frame clones are kept and a portion is missing. The table records more than 110,000 clones, about 95% of them present only once. The specimen was PBMCs. The receptors originated from a man aged 18 to 29 in good health and CMV-seropositive.

The rearrangement joins TRBV15 to TRBJ2-2; no reliable D call. Trimming took 0 bases from V and 7 from J, leaving 15 bases between them. The CDR3 has 16 amino acids. Per the germline V gene, CDR1 is LNHNV and CDR2 is YYDKDF (reference sequence). As DNA, the CDR3 is TGTGCCACCAGCAGAGATGTAGTCTATAGTAGCGGGGAGCTGTTTTTT. Protein sequence: CATSRDVVYSSGELFF. Full variable domain (outside the CDR3, taken from reference TRBV15 and TRBJ2-2): DAMVIQNPRYQVTQFGKPVTLSCSQTLNHNVMYWYQQKSSQAPKLLFHYYDKDFNNEADTPDNFQSRRPNTSFCFLDIRSPGLGDTAMYLCATSRDVVYSSGELFFGEGSRLTVL.

The gene calls are TRBV2 and TRBJ2-1; tentatively, D is TRBD2 (6 bases). The CDR3 has 11 amino acids. Germline V CDR1 and CDR2: SNHLY, FYNNEI. Trimming pared 6 bases from V and 9 bases from J, leaving 9 bases between. The CDR3 coding sequence is TGTGCCAGCAGCCTAGCGCGTGAGCAGTTCTTC. This sequence encodes CASSLAREQFF.

The chain links TRBV11-2 to TRBJ2-5; 7 nucleotides line up with TRBD1. V was clipped by 9 bases and J by 4 bases; unmatched bases: 14. Per the germline V gene, CDR1 is SGHAT and CDR2 is FQNNGV. The length of the CDR3 is 15 residues. As DNA, the CDR3 is TGTGCCAGTCGCTTTACAGGGGCCCTGGGAGAGACCCAGTACTTC. It translates to CASRFTGALGETQYF.

The chain has TRBV19 and TRBJ1-1, with 9 bases identical to TRBD1. The CDR3 is made up of 17 amino acids. The germline V gene has CDR1 LNHDA and CDR2 SQIVND (reference sequence). V lost 4 bases to trimming and J lost 1 base; unmatched junction nucleotides: 10. The CDR3 nucleotides read TGTGCCAGTAGTAGGCGGTGGACAGGGGCCAGGAACACTGAAGCTTTCTTT. Translating gives CASSRRWTGARNTEAFF.

This clone was detected once. J is TRBJ2-1 and V is TRBV5-1; TRBD2 matches at 12 bases. The germline CDR1 and CDR2 sequences are SGHRS and YFSETQ. V lost 0 bases to trimming and J lost 6 bases; unmatched junction nucleotides: 4. This CDR3 has 16 amino acids. In DNA, the CDR3 is TGCGCCAGCAGCTTGGACCTAGCGGGAGGGGGCAATGAGCAGTTCTTC. It specifies CASSLDLAGGGNEQFF.

J is TRBJ1-2 and V is TRBV6-4, with a possible D match to TRBD1 (6 bases). There are 14 residues in the CDR3. V was cut by 5 bases and J by 6 bases, with 16 bases left in between. Germline CDR1 and CDR2: MRHNA and SNTAGT. CDR3: CASSLTGFGDGYTF. The CDR3 DNA follows: TGTGCCAGCAGTCTTACAGGGTTTGGAGATGGCTACACCTTC.

The V and J genes are TRBV27 and TRBJ2-7; TRBD2 agrees at 9 bases. CDR1 is MNHEY and CDR2 is SMNVEV in the germline V gene (reference sequence). The junction had 10 bases not matched to a gene; V was cut back by 4 bases and J by 0 bases. This CDR3 has 17 residues. Here the CDR3 reads CASSSPGASGNSYEQYF. The CDR3, as DNA: TGTGCCAGCAGTTCCCCCGGGGCTAGCGGGAACTCCTACGAGCAGTACTTC.

The chain uses TRBV2 and TRBJ2-4; 14 nucleotides align to TRBD2. The CDR3 sequence is 14 residues long. Germline V gene lookup returns CDR1 SNHLY and CDR2 FYNNEI. The V and J ends lost 5 bases and 16 bases, in that order; junction bases with no gene match: 10. The CDR3 nucleotides read TGTGCCAGCAGTATGACTAGCGGGAGGGCTGGTGGATACTTC. This encodes CASSMTSGRAGGYF.

The chain combines TRBV5-1 with TRBJ1-5; TRBD1 matches 8 bases. V trimming: 4 bases; J trimming: 6 bases; junction bases outside the gene matches: 3. The germline gives CDR1 SGHRS, CDR2 YFSETQ. The CDR3 runs 13 residues. The CDR3 loop is CASSRDRGQPQHF. The DNA of the CDR3 is TGCGCCAGCAGCCGCGACAGGGGTCAGCCCCAGCATTTT. Complete variable domain (other parts from reference TRBV5-1 and TRBJ1-5): KAGVTQTPRYLIKTRGQQVTLSCSPISGHRSVSWYQQTPGQGLQFLFEYFSETQRNKGNFPGRFSGRQFSNSRSEMNVSTLELGDSALYLCASSRDRGQPQHFGDGTRLSIL.

This clone was seen a single time. Other DNA sequences of this sample code for an identical CDR3. This chain joins TRBV5-1 and TRBJ2-3; 7 bases are shared with TRBD2. The V gene's germline CDR1 is SGHRS and CDR2 YFSETQ. The CDR3 extends over 15 amino acids. Germline trimming cut 0 bases from V and 1 base from J; bases unmatched to any gene: 2. CDR3 nucleotides: TGCGCCAGCAGCTTGGCCAGCGGGGGCACAGATACGCAGTATTTT. Translated: CASSLASGGTDTQYF.

The chain is built from TRBV7-2 and TRBJ2-1; TRBD2 is a possible D gene (5 bases). The CDR3 is 15 residues long. Germline CDR1 and CDR2: SGHTA and FQGNSA. V lost 2 bases and J lost 5, with 13 bases in between. Here the CDR3 DNA reads TGTGCCAGCAGCTTATCCCGGGATCAAGACAATGAGCAGTTCTTC. Protein: CASSLSRDQDNEQFF.

This rearrangement joins TRBV5-1 to TRBJ1-6; TRBD1 aligns across 8 bases. Germline V gives CDR1 SGHRS, CDR2 YFSETQ. V was clipped by 4 bases and J by 10 bases; unmatched bases: 7. CDR3 length equals 14 residues. The CDR3 DNA is TGCGCCAGCAGCACGGGACAGGCACAGTCACCCCTCCACTTT. It yields the protein CASSTGQAQSPLHF.